These 19 T cell receptor beta chains came from one sample sequenced in a study of early T cells in non-severe SARS-CoV-2 infection. In TCRdb, the 5' RACE reads were re-called with MiXCR into one record per CDR3 protein. The table has approximately 28,000 distinct CDR3 sequences, less than 6.5% seen once; the top ten hold 34%. Sequencing used whole blood, obtained at baseline. These receptors were obtained from an adult who was a healthcare worker with PCR-confirmed SARS-CoV-2 infection or an uninfected control (not recorded which).

The V gene is TRBV18, the J gene TRBJ2-3; D unclear. Trimming shortened V by 1 base and J by 0 bases, and 20 bases separated the two germline ends. The CDR3 covers 19 residues. Per germline, CDR1 KGHSH and CDR2 LQKENI. The CDR3 DNA reads TGTGCCAGCTCACCACTACGAACAGCCTTTAGACGGAGCACAGATACGCAGTATTTT. Protein sequence: CASSPLRTAFRRSTDTQYF.

This clonotype was seen many times. The chain is built from TRBV11-3 and TRBJ2-2; possibly TRBD2 for D (5 bases). V was cut by 1 base and J by 3 bases, with 12 bases left in between. Looked up from germline, CDR1 is SGHNT and CDR2 is YENEEA. The CDR3 loop spans 16 amino acids. The CDR3 coding sequence is TGTGCCAGCAGCTTAGTTTCGGGGAAGTACACCGGGGAGCTGTTTTTT. This translates into CASSLVSGKYTGELFF. The whole variable domain, remainder taken from reference TRBV11-3 and TRBJ2-2, is EAGVVQSPRYKIIEKKQPVAFWCNPISGHNTLYWYLQNLGQGPELLIRYENEEAVDDSQLPKDRFSAERLKGVDSTLKIQPAELGDSAVYLCASSLVSGKYTGELFFGEGSRLTVL.

This clonotype has at least ten counts. The chain is built from TRBV19 and TRBJ2-3; D possibly uses TRBD1 or TRBD2 (6 bases each). Germline loops: CDR1 LNHDA, CDR2 SQIVND (reference sequence). Trimming removed 11 bases at V and 2 bases at J, with 14 bases between. CDR3 length: 13 residues. The CDR3 DNA reads as TGTGCCTCCGGGGGCGGTGACACAGATACGCAGTATTTT. Amino acids: CASGGGDTDTQYF.

This clonotype has a count of ten or more. V and J are TRBV7-9 and TRBJ2-5; D is possibly TRBD1 (5 bases). Trimming removed 6 bases from V and 5 bases from J, with 16 bases in between. The CDR3 length is 14 residues. The germline CDR1 and CDR2 sequences are SEHNR and FQNEAQ (reference sequence). DNA for the CDR3: TGTGCCAGCAGTTACAGGACACCCCAGGAGACCCAGTACTTC. It encodes CASSYRTPQETQYF.

This rearrangement joins TRBV2 to TRBJ2-4, with D unclear. The germline V gene encodes CDR1 SNHLY and CDR2 FYNNEI. V gave up 7 bases and J gave up 1 base, with 20 bases separating them. The CDR3 is 17 residues long. The CDR3 here is CASNPPGPERAKNIQYF. The CDR3 DNA follows: TGTGCCAGCAACCCACCTGGGCCAGAAAGGGCCAAAAACATTCAGTACTTC.

This clonotype was recorded a few times. V and J are TRBV7-2 and TRBJ2-5; weak D call: TRBD1 (7 bases). Germline CDR1 SGHTA, CDR2 FQGNSA. CDR3 size: 16 residues. The ends were cut back, 2 bases at V and 5 bases at J, with 18 bases in the middle. CDR3 protein: CASSLTAGSGGETQYF. CDR3 nucleotides: TGTGCCAGCAGCTTAACGGCAGGCTCAGGGGGGGAGACCCAGTACTTC.

This clonotype was picked up many times. The chain combines TRBV9 with TRBJ2-7; 9 positions match TRBD1. From germline, CDR1 is SGDLS and CDR2 YYNGEE. CDR3 length equals 14 residues. The ends lost 5 bases at V and 3 bases at J; junction bases unmatched: 6. CDR3 nucleotides: TGTGCCAGCAGTGCGGGACAGGGCGACTACGAGCAGTACTTC. Its translation: CASSAGQGDYEQYF.

In this sample, this clonotype turned up a few times. The rearrangement joins TRBV7-3 to TRBJ1-4, with a weak D call TRBD1 (6 bases). The CDR3 is 17 amino acids. CDR1 and CDR2 (germline): SGHTA, FQGTGA. The V and J ends lost 5 bases and 3 bases respectively, with 19 bases between them. This chain's CDR3 is CASSPTVRGAANEKLFF. CDR3 DNA sequence: TGTGCCAGCAGCCCCACCGTTAGGGGGGCAGCTAATGAAAAACTGTTTTTT.

The chain employs TRBV6-2 or TRBV6-3 and TRBJ2-1; D remains ambiguous. V shed 7 bases and J shed 1 base, with 5 bases lying between them. This CDR3 spans 12 amino acids. Germline V gene sequence: CDR1 MNHEY, CDR2 SVGEGT. The CDR3 here is CASTTSYNEQFF. The CDR3 DNA is TGTGCCAGCACTACATCCTACAATGAGCAGTTCTTC.

This clonotype was detected many times. The rearrangement uses TRBV4-2 and TRBJ2-6, with TRBD2 as a possible D gene (5 bases). The V and J ends lost 6 bases and 0 bases respectively, with 12 bases between them. The length of the CDR3 is 16 residues. The germline gives CDR1 LGHNA, CDR2 YNFKEQ. The DNA for the CDR3 is TGTGCCAGCAGTCCCAGACGGGACTCTGGGGCCAACGTCCTGACTTTC. This sequence encodes CASSPRRDSGANVLTF.

By sample fraction, this clonotype is medium-sized. Compared with germline, one end of the junction differs, possibly owing to a read error. J is TRBJ1-1 and V is TRBV12-3 or TRBV12-4; no clear D gene. The CDR3 is made up of 13 amino acids. CDR3 in amino acids: CASRLTVNNEAFF. The CDR3 nucleotides read TGTGCCAGCAGGCTTACAGTGAACAATGAAGCTTTCTTT.

CDR3 sequence reads: CASSSQGAMNIQYF. As DNA, the CDR3 is TGTGCCAGCAGCTCACAGGGGGCTATGAACATTCAGTACTTC. The V call is TRBV7-2, the J call TRBJ2-4, with 9 positions matching TRBD1. CDR1 SGHTA and CDR2 FQGNSA come from the germline V gene. After removal of 4 bases from V and 7 bases from J, the junction contained 5 bases not matched to a gene. The CDR3 sequence is 14 residues long.

This clonotype was seen at least ten times. The chain carries TRBV29-1 and TRBJ1-2, with D possibly TRBD1 on 6 matching bases. Germline V CDR1 and CDR2: SQVTM, ANQGSEA. The CDR3 runs 14 residues. The ends were cut back, 5 bases at V and 8 bases at J, with 21 bases in the middle. The CDR3 region is CSVIEDWIGGGYTF. In DNA, the CDR3 is TGCAGCGTTATCGAGGACTGGATAGGGGGAGGCTACACCTTC.

This clonotype was observed many times. This sequence joins TRBV10-1 and TRBJ2-5; 13 positions match TRBD2. Germline V gene lookup returns CDR1 WNHNN and CDR2 SYGVQD (reference sequence). CDR3 length: 16 residues. Trimming at V came to 3 bases and at J to 4 bases, leaving 5 bases not matched to a gene. CDR3 protein: CASSDRTSGSSETQYF. In nucleotides, the CDR3 is TGCGCCAGCAGTGACCGGACTAGCGGGAGCTCAGAGACCCAGTACTTC.

This clonotype was picked up many times. The chain couples TRBV20-1 to TRBJ1-2; weak D call: TRBD1 (6 bases). V was trimmed by 5 bases and J by 4 bases, leaving 8 bases between them. This CDR3 region has 11 residues. Germline V gives CDR1 DFQATT, CDR2 SNEGSKA (reference sequence). In DNA, the CDR3 is TGCAGTGCTGCGGACAGCTATGGCTACACCTTC. Its translation: CSAADSYGYTF.

The sample holds many counts of this clonotype. The rearrangement links TRBV18 to TRBJ2-5, with TRBD1 matching over 8 bases. CDR1 KGHSH and CDR2 LQKENI come from the germline V gene. CDR3 length: 16 amino acids. V shed 1 base and J 2 bases; nucleotides not matched to a gene: 6. CDR3 region: CASSPRTGRIQETQYF. The CDR3 DNA reads as TGTGCCAGCTCACCACGGACAGGGAGGATTCAAGAGACCCAGTACTTC.

This clonotype was seen many times. V gene TRBV6-5 combines with J gene TRBJ1-6; D possibly corresponds to TRBD1 (6 bases). Per the germline V gene, CDR1 is MNHEY and CDR2 is SVGAGI. The CDR3 spans 17 residues. V lost 2 bases and J lost 10, with 21 bases in between. Written as DNA, the CDR3 is TGTGCCAGCAGTTACGTTCGTCCCTCACAGGGCCGGTCACCCCTCCACTTT. It translates to CASSYVRPSQGRSPLHF.

This clonotype was detected ten times or more. A junction end diverges from the germline sequence, so it may reflect a read error. The chain has TRBV5-6 and TRBJ1-2, with D tentatively TRBD1 (6 bases). CDR3 size: 15 residues. Germline V gene lookup returns CDR1 SGHDT and CDR2 YYEEEE. The CDR3 sequence is CASNLGAERLYGYTF. CDR3 sequence (DNA): TGTGCCAGCAACTTGGGGGCAGAGCGACTCTATGGCTACACCTTC.

V and J are TRBV19 and TRBJ2-7; TRBD2 agrees at 9 bases. Germline V gene sequence: CDR1 LNHDA, CDR2 SQIVND (reference sequence). The CDR3 contains 16 residues. The V and J ends lost 6 bases and 4 bases, in that order; junction bases with no gene match: 13. CDR3 in DNA: TGTGCCAGTAGCAGAAGTCTAGCGGGACCAGCGTACGAGCAGTACTTC. Its translation: CASSRSLAGPAYEQYF.